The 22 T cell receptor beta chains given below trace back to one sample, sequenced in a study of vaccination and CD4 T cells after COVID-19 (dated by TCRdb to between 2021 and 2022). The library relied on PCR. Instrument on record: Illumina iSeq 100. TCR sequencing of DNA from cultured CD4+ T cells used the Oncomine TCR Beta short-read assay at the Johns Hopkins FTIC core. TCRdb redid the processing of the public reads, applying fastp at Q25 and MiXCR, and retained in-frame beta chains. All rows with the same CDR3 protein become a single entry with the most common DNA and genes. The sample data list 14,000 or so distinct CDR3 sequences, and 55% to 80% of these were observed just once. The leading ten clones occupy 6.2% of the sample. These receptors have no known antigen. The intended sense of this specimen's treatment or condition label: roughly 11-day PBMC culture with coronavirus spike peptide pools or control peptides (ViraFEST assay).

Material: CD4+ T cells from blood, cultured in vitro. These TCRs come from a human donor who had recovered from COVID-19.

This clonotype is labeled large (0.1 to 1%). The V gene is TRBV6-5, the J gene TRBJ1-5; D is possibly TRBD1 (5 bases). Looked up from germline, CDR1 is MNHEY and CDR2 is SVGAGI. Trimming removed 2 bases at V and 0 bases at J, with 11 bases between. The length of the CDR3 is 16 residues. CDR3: CASSYGQRYSNQPQHF. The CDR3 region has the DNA TGTGCCAGCAGTTACGGACAACGTTATAGCAATCAGCCCCAGCATTTT.

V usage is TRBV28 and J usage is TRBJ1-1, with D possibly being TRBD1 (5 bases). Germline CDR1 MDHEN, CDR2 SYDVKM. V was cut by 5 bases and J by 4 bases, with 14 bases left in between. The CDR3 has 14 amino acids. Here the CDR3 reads CASSKWGLITEAFF. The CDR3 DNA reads TGTGCCAGCAGTAAATGGGGCCTGATCACTGAAGCTTTCTTT.

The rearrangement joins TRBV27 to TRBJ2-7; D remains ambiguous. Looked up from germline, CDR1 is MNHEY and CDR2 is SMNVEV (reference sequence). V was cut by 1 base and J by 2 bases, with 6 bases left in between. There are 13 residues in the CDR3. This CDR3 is CASSLYSAYEQYF. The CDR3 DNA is TGTGCCAGCAGTTTATACTCCGCCTACGAGCAGTACTTC.

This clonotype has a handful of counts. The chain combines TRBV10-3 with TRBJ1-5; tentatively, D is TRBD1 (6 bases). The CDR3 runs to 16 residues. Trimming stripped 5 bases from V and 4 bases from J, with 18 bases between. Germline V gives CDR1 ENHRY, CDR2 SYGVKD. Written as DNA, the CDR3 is TGTGCCATCAGTCCCGTTCGAGGGGGACCAAATCAGCCCCAGCATTTT. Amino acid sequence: CAISPVRGGPNQPQHF.

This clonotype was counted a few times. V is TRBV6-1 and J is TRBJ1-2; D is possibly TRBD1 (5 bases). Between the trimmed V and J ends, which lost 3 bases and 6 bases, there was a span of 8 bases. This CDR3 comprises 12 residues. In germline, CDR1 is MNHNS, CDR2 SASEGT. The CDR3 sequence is CASSDRGDGYTF. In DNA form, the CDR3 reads TGTGCCAGCAGTGACCGGGGGGATGGCTACACCTTC.

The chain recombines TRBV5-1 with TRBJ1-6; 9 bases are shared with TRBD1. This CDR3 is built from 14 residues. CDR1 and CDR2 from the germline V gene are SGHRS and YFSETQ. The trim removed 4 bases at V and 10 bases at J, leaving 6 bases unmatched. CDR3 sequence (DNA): TGCGCCAGCAGCCTGGGACAGGGCGGGTCACCCCTCCACTTT. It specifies CASSLGQGGSPLHF.

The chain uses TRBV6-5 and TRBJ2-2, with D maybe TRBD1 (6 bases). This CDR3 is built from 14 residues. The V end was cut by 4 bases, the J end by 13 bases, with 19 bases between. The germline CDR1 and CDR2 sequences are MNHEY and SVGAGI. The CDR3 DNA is TGTGCCAGCAGTTTAGCGACAGGCCAGTGGAGGCTGTTTTTT. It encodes CASSLATGQWRLFF.

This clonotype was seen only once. This CDR3 is CASSYTGGGETQYF. The CDR3 DNA reads TGTGCCAGCAGTTACACCGGGGGAGGAGAGACCCAGTACTTC. V and J are TRBV6-2 or TRBV6-3 and TRBJ2-5; possible D gene TRBD2, 6 bases. CDR1 and CDR2 (germline): MNHEY, SVGEGT. Trimming removed 2 bases at V and 4 bases at J, with 11 bases between. CDR3 size: 14 residues.

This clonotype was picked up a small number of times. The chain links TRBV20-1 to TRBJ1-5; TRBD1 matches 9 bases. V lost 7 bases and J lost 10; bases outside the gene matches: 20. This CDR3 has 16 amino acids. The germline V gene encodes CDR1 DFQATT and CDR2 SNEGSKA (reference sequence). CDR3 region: CSVVEGTGRVSSPQHF. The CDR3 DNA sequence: TGCAGTGTTGTAGAGGGGACAGGGCGGGTTTCGTCCCCCCAGCATTTT.

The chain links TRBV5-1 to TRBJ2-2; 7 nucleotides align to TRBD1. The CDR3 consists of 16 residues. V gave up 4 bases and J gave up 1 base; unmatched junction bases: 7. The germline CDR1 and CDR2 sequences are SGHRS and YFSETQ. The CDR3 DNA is TGCGCCAGCAGCCTGGGGACAGAATTGAACACCGGGGAGCTGTTTTTT. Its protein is CASSLGTELNTGELFF.

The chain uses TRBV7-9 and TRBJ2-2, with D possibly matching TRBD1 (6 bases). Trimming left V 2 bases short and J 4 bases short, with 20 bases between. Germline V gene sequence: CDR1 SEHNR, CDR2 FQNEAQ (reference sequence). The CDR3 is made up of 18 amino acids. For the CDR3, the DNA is TGTGCCAGCAGCTTAACCCCTGAGGGGGTTTGGGCCACCGGGGAGCTGTTTTTT. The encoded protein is CASSLTPEGVWATGELFF.

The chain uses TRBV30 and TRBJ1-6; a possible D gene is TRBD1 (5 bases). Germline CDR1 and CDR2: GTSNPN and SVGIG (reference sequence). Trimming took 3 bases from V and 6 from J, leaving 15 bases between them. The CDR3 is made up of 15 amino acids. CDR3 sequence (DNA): TGTGCCTGGAGCGAGGGGCAGGGAGGTAATTCACCCCTCCACTTT. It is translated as CAWSEGQGGNSPLHF.

CDR3 region: CASSYGSGSGDYNEQFF. In nucleotides, the CDR3 is TGTGCCAGCAGTTACGGGAGCGGGAGCGGGGACTACAATGAGCAGTTCTTC. The rearrangement links TRBV6-5 to TRBJ2-1; 8 bases are shared with TRBD2. The CDR3 is 17 residues long. V trimming: 2 bases; J trimming: 3 bases; junction bases outside the gene matches: 9. Germline values: CDR1 MNHEY, CDR2 SVGAGI.

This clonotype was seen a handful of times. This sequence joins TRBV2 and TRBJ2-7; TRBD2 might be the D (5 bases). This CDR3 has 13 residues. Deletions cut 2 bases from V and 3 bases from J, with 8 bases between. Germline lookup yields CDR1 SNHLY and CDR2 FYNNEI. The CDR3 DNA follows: TGTGCCAGCAGTGAAAGGCGGGTCTACGAGCAGTACTTC. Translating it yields CASSERRVYEQYF.

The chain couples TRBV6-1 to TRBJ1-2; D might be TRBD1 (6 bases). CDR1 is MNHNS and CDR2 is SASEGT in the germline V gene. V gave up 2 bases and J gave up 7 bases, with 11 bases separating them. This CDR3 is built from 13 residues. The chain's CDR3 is CASSEMGGRGYTF. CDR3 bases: TGTGCCAGCAGTGAAATGGGGGGCCGTGGCTACACCTTC.

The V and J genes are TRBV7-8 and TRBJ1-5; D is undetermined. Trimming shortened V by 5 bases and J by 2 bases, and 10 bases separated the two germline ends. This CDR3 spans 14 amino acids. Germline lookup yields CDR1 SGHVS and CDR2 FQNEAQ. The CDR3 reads CASSPPGGNQPQHF. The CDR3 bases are TGTGCCAGCAGCCCTCCCGGTGGCAATCAGCCCCAGCATTTT.

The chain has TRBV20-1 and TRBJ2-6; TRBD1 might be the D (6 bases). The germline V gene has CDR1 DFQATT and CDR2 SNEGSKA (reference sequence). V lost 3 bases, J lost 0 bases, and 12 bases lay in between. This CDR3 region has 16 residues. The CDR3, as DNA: TGCAGTGCTAGCAGGGGCCCTAGCTCTGGGGCCAACGTCCTGACTTTC. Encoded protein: CSASRGPSSGANVLTF.

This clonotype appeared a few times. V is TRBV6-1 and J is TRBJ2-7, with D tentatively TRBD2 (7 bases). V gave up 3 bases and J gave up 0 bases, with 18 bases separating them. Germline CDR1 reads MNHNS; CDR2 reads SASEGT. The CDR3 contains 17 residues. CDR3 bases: TGTGCCAGCAGTGATATTAGGGGGAGGGGAAACTCCTACGAGCAGTACTTC. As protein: CASSDIRGRGNSYEQYF.

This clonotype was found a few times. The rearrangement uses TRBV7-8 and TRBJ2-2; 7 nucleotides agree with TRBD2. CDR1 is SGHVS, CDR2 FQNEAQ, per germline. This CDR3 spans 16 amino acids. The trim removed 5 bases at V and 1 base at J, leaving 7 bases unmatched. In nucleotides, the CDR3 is TGTGCCAGCAGCCCCATTGCGGGAGTGAACACCGGGGAGCTGTTTTTT. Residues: CASSPIAGVNTGELFF.

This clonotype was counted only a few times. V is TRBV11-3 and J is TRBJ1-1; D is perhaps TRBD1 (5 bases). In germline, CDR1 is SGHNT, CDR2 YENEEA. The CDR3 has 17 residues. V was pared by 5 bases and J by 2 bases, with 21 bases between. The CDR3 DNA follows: TGTGCCAGCAGCACACGGGGCCGATGGGCCAAAAACACTGAAGCTTTCTTT. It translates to CASSTRGRWAKNTEAFF.

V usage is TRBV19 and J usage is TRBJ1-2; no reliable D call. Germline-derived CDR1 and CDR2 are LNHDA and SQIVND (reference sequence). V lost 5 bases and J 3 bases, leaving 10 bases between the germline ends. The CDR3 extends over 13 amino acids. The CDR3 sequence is CASSRVEDYGYTF. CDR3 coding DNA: TGTGCCAGTAGTCGGGTAGAGGACTATGGCTACACCTTC. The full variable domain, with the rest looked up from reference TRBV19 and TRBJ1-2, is DGGITQSPKYLFRKEGQNVTLSCEQNLNHDAMYWYRQDPGQGLRLIYYSQIVNDFQKGDIAEGYSVSREKKESFPLTVTSAQKNPTAFYLCASSRVEDYGYTFGSGTRLTVV.

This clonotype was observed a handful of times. Here the CDR3 reads CASSFLTGIRETQYF. The CDR3 region has the DNA TGTGCCAGCAGTTTCCTTACAGGGATCCGAGAGACCCAGTACTTC. J is TRBJ2-5 and V is TRBV27, with D possibly matching TRBD1 (6 bases). Trimming took 3 bases from V and 4 from J, leaving 15 bases between them. In germline, CDR1 is MNHEY, CDR2 SMNVEV (reference sequence). This CDR3 is built from 15 residues.